This is a list of T cell receptor beta chains from one sample in a study of shared clonotypes between healthy human individuals. Sequenced by immunoSEQ multiplex PCR; TCRdb stores in-frame clones only, minus some. The sample has approximately 530,000 clones, more than 95% seen once. Sequencing used naive CD4+ T cells sorted from blood. These receptors all stem from a woman in her 30s in good health. Both conserved end residues are part of each CDR3. A D gene is named only where the DNA matches it firmly. Size values are once, few and many counts, or a class for expanded clones, and some rows have none.

j_gene | d_gene | v_gene | abundance | CDR3aa | CDR3nt
TRBJ2-1 | - | TRBV18 | - | CASSPPGAVQEQFF | TGTGCCAGCTCACCACCGGGCGCGGTTCAGGAGCAGTTCTTC
TRBJ2-2 | - | TRBV9 | - | CASSLDTGELFF | TGTGCCAGCAGCCTGGACACCGGGGAGCTGTTTTTT
TRBJ2-5 | TRBD2 | TRBV19 | - | CASRTSGQETQYF | TGTGCCAGCAGGACTAGCGGTCAAGAGACCCAGTACTTC
TRBJ2-7 | TRBD2 | TRBV5-1 | - | CASALAGFVVEQYF | TGCGCCAGTGCCTTAGCGGGATTTGTCGTCGAGCAGTACTTC
TRBJ2-7 | TRBD1 | TRBV28 | - | CASRAPGTGRSYEQYF | TGTGCCAGCAGGGCCCCCGGGACAGGGAGATCCTACGAGCAGTACTTC
TRBJ2-2 | TRBD2 | TRBV6-4 | - | CASSDSGRGTGELFF | TGTGCCAGCAGTGACAGCGGGAGGGGAACCGGGGAGCTGTTTTTT
TRBJ1-3 | - | TRBV14 | - | CASSPERGLGNTIYF | TGTGCCAGCAGCCCCGAGCGGGGGCTCGGAAACACCATATATTTT
TRBJ2-7 | TRBD1 | TRBV19 | once | CASSEQGGPYEQYF | TGTGCCAGTAGCGAACAGGGGGGACCCTACGAGCAGTACTTC
TRBJ2-7 | - | TRBV11-2 | few | CASSQAVRAYEQYF | TGTGCCAGCAGCCAAGCTGTACGGGCCTACGAGCAGTACTTC
TRBJ1-1 | - | TRBV19 | - | CASSISGGVAEAFF | TGTGCCAGTAGTATATCCGGGGGCGTCGCTGAAGCTTTCTTT
TRBJ2-7 | - | TRBV11-2 | - | CASSFAGPYEQYF | TGTGCCAGCAGCTTCGCGGGGCCCTACGAGCAGTACTTC
TRBJ2-1 | TRBD2 | TRBV7-8 | - | CASSARRLAGSYEQFF | TGTGCCAGCAGCGCCCGGCGACTAGCGGGATCCTATGAGCAGTTCTTC
TRBJ2-7 | TRBD2 | TRBV5-5 | - | CASSRLRTSGTYEQYF | TGTGCCAGCAGCAGACTAAGGACTAGCGGAACCTACGAGCAGTACTTC
TRBJ1-1 | TRBD1 | TRBV10-1 | - | CASTRTGGANTEAFF | TGCGCCAGCACCCGGACAGGGGGCGCGAACACTGAAGCTTTCTTT